The 19 T cell receptor delta chains in this list originate from one sample, sequenced in a study of gamma-delta chains in newborns, infants, children (dated by TCRdb to between 2018 and 2021). The sequencer was an Illumina MiSeq. With CATT, TCRdb called clones again from the public reads; duplicate DNA rows were later joined. Counted in this sample were about 10,000 delta-chain clones; roughly 8.5% of them appeared once. The top ten constitute 3.5% to 4.5% of the sample. Sequencing used blood. These receptors all stem from a child who was a newborn, infant or young child, either healthy, febrile or measles-vaccinated (not recorded which).

The rearrangement joins TRDV2 to TRDJ1; TRDD3 agrees at 9 bases. V lost 2 bases to trimming and J lost 6 bases; unmatched junction nucleotides: 9. This CDR3 has 15 amino acids. From germline, CDR1 is GEAIGNYY and CDR2 EKD. The CDR3 nucleotides are TGTGCCTGTGACAATATTGGGGGATATCGTTATAAACTCATCTTT. This codes for CACDNIGGYRYKLIF.

J is TRDJ3 and V is TRDV2; 7 bases map to TRDD3. V lost 3 bases, J lost 0 bases, and 7 bases stayed unmatched. This CDR3 spans 18 amino acids. CDR1 and CDR2 from the germline V gene are GEAIGNYY and EKD. The CDR3 DNA reads TGTGCCTGTGACCCTACTGGGGCCCACTCCTGGGACACCCGACAGATGTTTTTC. It encodes CACDPTGAHSWDTRQMFF.

This chain links TRDV2 with TRDJ1; 9 nucleotides line up with TRDD3. The V segment lost 3 bases and the J segment 0 bases; nucleotides outside the gene matches: 13. Germline V gene data show CDR1 as GEAIGNYY and CDR2 as EKD. CDR3 size: 18 residues. DNA for the CDR3: TGTGCCTGTGACTCACTGGGGGACGTCCTAAAGTACACCGATAAACTCATCTTT. Translating gives CACDSLGDVLKYTDKLIF.

This clone was seen a handful of times. CDR3 sequence (DNA): TGTGCCTGTGACATCGTGGGCTCACTGGGGGATACGGCAGCACAACTCTTCTTT. Translated, it gives CACDIVGSLGDTAAQLFF. The J gene is TRDJ2, the V gene TRDV2; TRDD3 matches 13 bases. The germline V gene encodes CDR1 GEAIGNYY and CDR2 EKD. The CDR3 is 18 residues long. The J segment lost 6 bases and the V segment lost 2 bases, leaving 11 bases of the junction unmatched.

Note on this clone: The same CDR3 can be traced to other DNA sequences in this sample. The chain links TRDV2 to TRDJ1; TRDD3 aligns across 10 bases. J gave up 0 bases and V 0 bases, and 9 bases lay outside the gene matches. Germline CDR1 and CDR2: GEAIGNYY and EKD. The CDR3 consists of 18 residues. CDR3 nucleotides: TGTGCCTGTGACACCGTGGGTGGGGGATACCCGTACACCGATAAACTCATCTTT. Its translation: CACDTVGGGYPYTDKLIF.

The rearrangement links TRDV3 to TRDJ1; 8 bases fit TRDD3. The J gene was not available in TCRdb and was assigned here by matching the DNA to germline segments. The CDR3 sequence is 13 residues long. CDR1 TVYSNPD and CDR2 GDNSRS come from the germline V gene (reference sequence). V lost 2 bases and J lost 4; bases outside the gene matches: 6. For the CDR3, the DNA is TGTGCCTTTTCCACGGGATACGGCGATAAACTCATCTTT. Protein product: CAFSTGYGDKLIF.

V is TRDV2 and J is TRDJ1; the match to TRDD3 covers 8 bases. The CDR3 length is 22 residues. Germline assignment: CDR1 GEAIGNYY and CDR2 EKD. Losses at the gene ends were 3 bases for V and 0 bases for J; bases not matched to a gene: 26. DNA for the CDR3: TGTGCCTGTGACCCCCTTGGGTCCCTAGGGGGTTCTGGGGGACATTACACCGATAAACTCATCTTT. It is translated as CACDPLGSLGGSGGHYTDKLIF.

This clone was counted only a few times. CDR3 sequence (DNA): TGTGCCTGTGACACGTGGGGGGATACGGTTTCCTGGGACACCCGACAGATGTTTTTC. This sequence encodes CACDTWGDTVSWDTRQMFF. The chain uses TRDV2 and TRDJ3; 10 bases agree with TRDD3. CDR1 and CDR2 from the germline V gene are GEAIGNYY and EKD. V lost 1 base and J lost 1; bases outside the gene matches: 6. The CDR3 has 19 residues.

Turning to this clone: The germline gene is not matched at one end of the junction; a read error may be the cause. The chain is built from TRDV2 and TRDJ3, with TRDD3 matching over 8 bases. The germline gives CDR1 GEAIGNYY, CDR2 EKD. The CDR3 runs to 22 residues. CDR3 amino acids: CACVTASPGGDISSWDTRQMFF. The CDR3 region has the DNA TGTGCCTGTGTCACCGCCTCCCCTGGGGGAGACATAAGCTCCTGGGACACCCGACAGATGTTTTTC.

V gene TRDV2 combines with J gene TRDJ1; 12 bases are a match to TRDD3. With V trimmed by 5 bases and J by 5 bases, 14 bases remained unmatched. CDR3 length equals 17 residues. The V gene's germline CDR1 is GEAIGNYY and CDR2 EKD. The CDR3 nucleotides read TGTGCCTGTGTACGTCTAGTACTGGGGGATACCCGTGATAAACTCATCTTT. The encoded protein is CACVRLVLGDTRDKLIF.

Turning to this clone: A read error may produce the germline difference seen at one junction end. V is TRDV2 and J is TRDJ1; TRDD3 matches at 7 bases. This CDR3 is built from 20 residues. Germline assignment: CDR1 GEAIGNYY and CDR2 EKD. The CDR3 protein is CACDPLPSRTGDLNTDKLIF. CDR3 coding DNA: TGTGCCTGTGACCCGCTCCCATCTCGTACTGGGGACTTAAACACCGATAAGCTCATCTTT.

This chain connects TRDV2 to TRDJ3; a weak D match, TRDD1 (6 bases). The CDR3 is 16 residues long. CDR1 is GEAIGNYY and CDR2 is EKD in the germline V gene. V was cut by 3 bases and J by 3 bases, with 11 bases left in between. The DNA of the CDR3 is TGTGCCTGTGACCCGGTAAATAGCTGGGACACCCGACAGATGTTTTTC. Translation: CACDPVNSWDTRQMFF.

The V gene is TRDV2, the J gene TRDJ2; D ambiguous. The germline V and J ends were trimmed by 0 bases and 3 bases, with 7 bases remaining between them. The germline V gene encodes CDR1 GEAIGNYY and CDR2 EKD. The CDR3 consists of 14 residues. The CDR3 region is CACDTIEVTAQLFF. CDR3 in DNA: TGTGCCTGTGACACCATAGAAGTGACAGCACAACTCTTCTTT.

The rearrangement joins TRDV2 to TRDJ1; D is ambiguous. This CDR3 comprises 16 residues. Germline loops: CDR1 GEAIGNYY, CDR2 EKD. V lost 0 bases to trimming and J lost 1 base, with 14 bases between them. In DNA form, the CDR3 reads TGTGCCTGTGACACCGTTGGCCCGCCGGCCACCGATAAACTCATCTTT. It encodes CACDTVGPPATDKLIF.

The chain links TRDV2 to TRDJ1; no clear D. Germline assignment: CDR1 GEAIGNYY and CDR2 EKD. The CDR3 runs to 14 residues. The V end lost 5 bases, the J end lost 0 bases, and 12 bases lay between the germline ends. CDR3 nucleotides: TGTGCCTGTGTCGAACTGTCGTACACCGATAAACTCATCTTT. The encoded protein is CACVELSYTDKLIF.

This clone showed up just a few times. The chain carries TRDV2 and TRDJ1, with a weak D call TRDD3 (5 bases). Germline CDR1 is GEAIGNYY and CDR2 is EKD. The CDR3 has 18 residues. With 3 bases removed from V and 0 bases from J, the gap between germline ends came to 22 bases. The CDR3: CACDLIPHPLGDTDKLIF. The CDR3 DNA sequence: TGTGCCTGTGACCTAATACCTCACCCCCTGGGCGACACCGATAAACTCATCTTT.

To note about this clone: At one of its ends the junction is not consistent with the germline gene, which may arise from a read error. The chain is built from TRDV2 and TRDJ3; 9 bases line up with TRDD3. No J segment appears in TCRdb, so it was assigned here by matching the sequence to germline. Per the germline V gene, CDR1 is GEAIGNYY and CDR2 is EKD. This CDR3 region has 18 residues. The CDR3: CACDTGGYGSWDTRRMFF. The CDR3 coding sequence is TGTGCCTGTGACACTGGGGGATATGGCTCCTGGGACACCCGACGGATGTTTTTC.

The V and J genes are TRDV2 and TRDJ1; 12 bases fit TRDD3. The germline V gene has CDR1 GEAIGNYY and CDR2 EKD. V lost 1 base and J lost 2; bases outside the gene matches: 4. This CDR3 comprises 16 residues. The CDR3 loop reads CACDTLGDTETDKLIF. The CDR3 DNA follows: TGTGCCTGTGACACGCTGGGGGATACGGAGACCGATAAACTCATCTTT.

With respect to this clone: A much larger clone differs by one base, so this may be a read error. This sample also contains other DNA sequences that code for the same CDR3. The chain carries TRDV2 and TRDJ3, with D unclear. CDR1 is GEAIGNYY and CDR2 is EKD in the germline V gene. The CDR3 contains 13 residues. The CDR3 DNA follows: TGTGCCTGTGACACCTGGGACACCCGACAGATGTTCTTC. This sequence encodes CACDTWDTRQMFF.